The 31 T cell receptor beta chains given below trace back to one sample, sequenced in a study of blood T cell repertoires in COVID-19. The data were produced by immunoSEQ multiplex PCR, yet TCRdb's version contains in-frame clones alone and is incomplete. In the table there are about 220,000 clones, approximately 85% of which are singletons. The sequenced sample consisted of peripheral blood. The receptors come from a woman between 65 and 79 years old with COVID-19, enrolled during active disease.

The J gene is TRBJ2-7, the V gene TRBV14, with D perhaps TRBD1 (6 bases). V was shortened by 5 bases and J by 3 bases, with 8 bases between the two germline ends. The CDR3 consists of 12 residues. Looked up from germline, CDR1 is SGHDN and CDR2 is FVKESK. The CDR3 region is CASSTGLYEQYF. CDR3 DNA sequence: TGTGCCAGCAGCACAGGGCTCTACGAGCAGTACTTC.

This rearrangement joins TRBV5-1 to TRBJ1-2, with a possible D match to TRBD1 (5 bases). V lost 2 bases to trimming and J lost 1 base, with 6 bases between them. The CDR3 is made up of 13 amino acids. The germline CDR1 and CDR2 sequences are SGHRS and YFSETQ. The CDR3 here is CASSFQGNYGYTF. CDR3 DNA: TGCGCCAGCAGCTTTCAGGGTAACTATGGCTACACCTTC.

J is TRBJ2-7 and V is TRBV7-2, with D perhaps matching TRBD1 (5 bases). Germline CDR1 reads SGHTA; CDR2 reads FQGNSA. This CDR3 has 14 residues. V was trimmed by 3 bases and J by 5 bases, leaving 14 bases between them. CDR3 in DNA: TGTGCCAGCAGCTTCGACAGAAACTACGACGAGCAGTACTTC. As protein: CASSFDRNYDEQYF.

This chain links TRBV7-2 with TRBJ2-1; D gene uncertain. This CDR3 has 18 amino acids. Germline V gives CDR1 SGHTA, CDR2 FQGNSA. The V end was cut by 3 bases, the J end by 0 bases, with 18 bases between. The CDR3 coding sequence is TGTGCCAGCAGCTTCTTTGGCCCACACCCCGCCTCCTACAATGAGCAGTTCTTC. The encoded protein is CASSFFGPHPASYNEQFF.

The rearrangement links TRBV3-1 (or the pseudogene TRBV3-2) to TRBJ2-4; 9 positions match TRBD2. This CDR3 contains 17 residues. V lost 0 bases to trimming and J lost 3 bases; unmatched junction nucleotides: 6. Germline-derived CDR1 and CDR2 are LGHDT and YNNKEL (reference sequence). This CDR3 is CASSQDEAGGSKNIQYF. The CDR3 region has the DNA TGTGCCAGCAGCCAAGATGAAGCGGGGGGTAGCAAAAACATTCAGTACTTC.

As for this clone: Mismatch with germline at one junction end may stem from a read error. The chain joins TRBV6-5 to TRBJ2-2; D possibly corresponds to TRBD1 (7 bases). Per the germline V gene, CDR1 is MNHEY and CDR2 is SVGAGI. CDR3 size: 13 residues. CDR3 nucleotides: TGCGGAACGCGGGCAGGGGGGACCGGGGAGCTGTTTTTT. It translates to CGTRAGGTGELFF.

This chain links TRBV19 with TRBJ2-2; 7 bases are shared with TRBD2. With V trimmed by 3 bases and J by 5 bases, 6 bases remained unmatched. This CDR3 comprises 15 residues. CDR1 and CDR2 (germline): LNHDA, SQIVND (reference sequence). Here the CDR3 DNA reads TGTGCCAGTAGTATCTCGAGGCGGGAGACCGGGGAGCTGTTTTTT. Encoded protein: CASSISRRETGELFF.

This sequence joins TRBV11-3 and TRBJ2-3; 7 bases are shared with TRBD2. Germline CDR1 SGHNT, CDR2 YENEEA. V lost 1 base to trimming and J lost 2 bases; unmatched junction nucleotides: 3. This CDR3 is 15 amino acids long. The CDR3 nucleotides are TGTGCCAGCAGCTTAGGCGGGAGATTCACAGATACGCAGTATTTT. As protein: CASSLGGRFTDTQYF.

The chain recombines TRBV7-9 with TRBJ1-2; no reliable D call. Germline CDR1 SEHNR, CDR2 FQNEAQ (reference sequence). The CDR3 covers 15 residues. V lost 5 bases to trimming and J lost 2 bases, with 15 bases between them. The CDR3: CASSALRAVNYGYTF. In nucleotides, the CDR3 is TGTGCCAGCAGCGCCCTCCGAGCGGTGAACTATGGCTACACCTTC.

The CDR3 DNA follows: TGTGCCAGCAGCCGCCGCGCAGGGACTAGCGGGAGTTCCACAGATACGCAGTATTTT. Translated, it gives CASSRRAGTSGSSTDTQYF. The V call is TRBV14, the J call TRBJ2-3; 14 bases fit TRBD2. The trim removed 4 bases at V and 2 bases at J, leaving 11 bases unmatched. Looked up from germline, CDR1 is SGHDN and CDR2 is FVKESK. CDR3 length: 19 amino acids.

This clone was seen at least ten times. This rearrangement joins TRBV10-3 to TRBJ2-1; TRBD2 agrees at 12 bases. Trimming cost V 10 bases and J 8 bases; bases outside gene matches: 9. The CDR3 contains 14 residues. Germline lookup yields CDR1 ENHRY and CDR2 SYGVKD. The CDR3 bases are TGTGCCAGCAGCCCTAGCGGGGGGGCCGATGAGCAGTTCTTC. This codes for CASSPSGGADEQFF.

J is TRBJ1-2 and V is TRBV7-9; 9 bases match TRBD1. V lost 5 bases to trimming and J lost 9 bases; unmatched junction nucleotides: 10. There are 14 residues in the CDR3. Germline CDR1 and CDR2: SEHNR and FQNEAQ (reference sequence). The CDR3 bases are TGTGCCAGCAGCCAAACGGGACAGGGCGTAAGCTACACCTTC. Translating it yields CASSQTGQGVSYTF.

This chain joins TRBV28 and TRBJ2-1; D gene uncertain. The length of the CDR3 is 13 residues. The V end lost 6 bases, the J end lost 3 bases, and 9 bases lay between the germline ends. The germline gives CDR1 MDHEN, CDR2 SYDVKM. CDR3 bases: TGTGCCAGCAGCCGGGTTTACTACAATGAGCAGTTCTTC. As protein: CASSRVYYNEQFF.

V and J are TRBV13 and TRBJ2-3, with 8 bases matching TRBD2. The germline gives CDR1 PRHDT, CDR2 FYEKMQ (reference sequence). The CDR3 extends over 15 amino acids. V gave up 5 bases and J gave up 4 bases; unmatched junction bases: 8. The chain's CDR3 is CASSQGLEGPDTQYF. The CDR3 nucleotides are TGTGCCAGCAGCCAGGGACTAGAGGGCCCAGATACGCAGTATTTT.

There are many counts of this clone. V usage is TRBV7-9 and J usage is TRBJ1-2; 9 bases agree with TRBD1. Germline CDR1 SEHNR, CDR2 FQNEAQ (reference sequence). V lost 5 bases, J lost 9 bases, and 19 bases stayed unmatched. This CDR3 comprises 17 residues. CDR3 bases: TGTGCCAGCAGCCCCAGGGGGGGGACAGGGTCTTCTGTACGCTACACCTTC. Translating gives CASSPRGGTGSSVRYTF.

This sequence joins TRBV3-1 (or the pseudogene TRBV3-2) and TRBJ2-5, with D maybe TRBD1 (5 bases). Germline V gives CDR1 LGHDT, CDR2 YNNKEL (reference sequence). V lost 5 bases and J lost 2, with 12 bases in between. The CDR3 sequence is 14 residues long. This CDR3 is CASSGRANQETQYF. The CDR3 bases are TGTGCCAGCAGCGGCAGGGCTAATCAAGAGACCCAGTACTTC.

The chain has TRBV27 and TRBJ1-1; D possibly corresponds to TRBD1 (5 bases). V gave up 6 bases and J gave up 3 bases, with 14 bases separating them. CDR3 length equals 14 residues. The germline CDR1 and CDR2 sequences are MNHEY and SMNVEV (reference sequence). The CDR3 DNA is TGTGCCAGCAGCTCCGGGGCGGGAGACACTGAAGCTTTCTTT. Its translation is CASSSGAGDTEAFF.

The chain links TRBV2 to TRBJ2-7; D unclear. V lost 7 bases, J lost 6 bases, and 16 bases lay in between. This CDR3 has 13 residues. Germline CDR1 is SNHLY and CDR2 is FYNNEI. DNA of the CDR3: TGTGCCAGCATTCCCGCCCCTATCGGCGAGCAGTACTTC. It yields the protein CASIPAPIGEQYF.

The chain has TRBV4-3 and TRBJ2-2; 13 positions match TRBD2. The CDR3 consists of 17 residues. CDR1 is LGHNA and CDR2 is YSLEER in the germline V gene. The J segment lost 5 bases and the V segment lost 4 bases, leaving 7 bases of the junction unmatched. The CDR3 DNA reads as TGCGCCAGCAGCCGAGTCGGGACTAGCGGGAAAACCGGGGAGCTGTTTTTT. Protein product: CASSRVGTSGKTGELFF.

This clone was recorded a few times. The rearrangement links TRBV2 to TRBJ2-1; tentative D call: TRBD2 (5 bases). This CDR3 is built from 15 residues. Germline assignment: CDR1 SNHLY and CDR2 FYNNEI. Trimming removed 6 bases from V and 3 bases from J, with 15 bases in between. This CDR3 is CASSLDRGDYNEQFF. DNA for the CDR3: TGTGCCAGCAGCCTCGATCGGGGAGACTACAATGAGCAGTTCTTC.

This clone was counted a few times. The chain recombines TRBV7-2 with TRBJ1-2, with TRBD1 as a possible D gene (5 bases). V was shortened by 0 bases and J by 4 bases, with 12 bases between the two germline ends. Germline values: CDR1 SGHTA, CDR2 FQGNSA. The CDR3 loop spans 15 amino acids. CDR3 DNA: TGTGCCAGCAGCTTAGCTAGGCAGGGAGGCTATGGCTACACCTTC. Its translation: CASSLARQGGYGYTF.

CDR3 amino acids: CASSQVEGLGEQFF. CDR3 in DNA: TGTGCCAGCAGCCAAGTTGAGGGCCTGGGGGAGCAGTTCTTC. J is TRBJ2-1 and V is TRBV3-1 (or the pseudogene TRBV3-2), with D possibly being TRBD2 (5 bases). Trimming pared 1 base from V and 10 bases from J, leaving 14 bases between. CDR1 and CDR2 from the germline V gene are LGHDT and YNNKEL (reference sequence). The CDR3 consists of 14 residues.

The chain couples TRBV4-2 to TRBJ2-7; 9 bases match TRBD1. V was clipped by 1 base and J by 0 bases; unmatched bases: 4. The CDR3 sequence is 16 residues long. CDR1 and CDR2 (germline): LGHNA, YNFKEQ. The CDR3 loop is CASSQGRGQGSYEQYF. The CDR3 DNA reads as TGTGCCAGCAGCCAAGGGAGGGGACAGGGCTCCTACGAGCAGTACTTC.

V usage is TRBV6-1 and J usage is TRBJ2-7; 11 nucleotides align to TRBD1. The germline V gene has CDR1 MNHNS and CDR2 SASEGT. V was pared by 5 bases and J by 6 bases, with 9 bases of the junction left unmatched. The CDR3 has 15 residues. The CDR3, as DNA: TGTGCCAGCAGTCAGGACAGGGGGCCCCATGGCGAGCAGTACTTC. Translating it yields CASSQDRGPHGEQYF.

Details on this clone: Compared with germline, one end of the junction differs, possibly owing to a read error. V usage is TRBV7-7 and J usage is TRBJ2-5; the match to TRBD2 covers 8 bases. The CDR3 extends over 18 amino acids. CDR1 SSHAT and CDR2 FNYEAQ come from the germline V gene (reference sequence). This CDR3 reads CASSLAGTRGLSGETQYF. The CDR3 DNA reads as TGTGCTAGCAGCTTAGCGGGGACTAGGGGACTTTCTGGGGAGACCCAGTACTTC.

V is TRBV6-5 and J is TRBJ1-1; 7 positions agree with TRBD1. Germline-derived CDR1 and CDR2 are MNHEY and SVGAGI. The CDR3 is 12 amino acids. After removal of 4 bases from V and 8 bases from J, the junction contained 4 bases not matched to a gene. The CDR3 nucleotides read TGTGCCAGCAGTTTCTACAGGGGAGAAGCTTTCTTT. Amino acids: CASSFYRGEAFF.

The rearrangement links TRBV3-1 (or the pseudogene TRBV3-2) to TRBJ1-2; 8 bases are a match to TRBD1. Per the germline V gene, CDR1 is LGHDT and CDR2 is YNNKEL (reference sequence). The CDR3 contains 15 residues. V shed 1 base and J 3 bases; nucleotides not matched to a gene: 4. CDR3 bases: TGTGCCAGCAGCCAAGCAACAGGGGGTCACTATGGCTACACCTTC. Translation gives CASSQATGGHYGYTF.

CDR3 DNA sequence: TGTGCCAGTAAGACAGGGCGGGACACCGGGGAGCTGTTTTTT. Its translation: CASKTGRDTGELFF. The J gene is TRBJ2-2, the V gene TRBV2, with TRBD1 matching over 7 bases. The CDR3 has 14 amino acids. The germline gives CDR1 SNHLY, CDR2 FYNNEI. The ends lost 9 bases at V and 3 bases at J; junction bases unmatched: 7.

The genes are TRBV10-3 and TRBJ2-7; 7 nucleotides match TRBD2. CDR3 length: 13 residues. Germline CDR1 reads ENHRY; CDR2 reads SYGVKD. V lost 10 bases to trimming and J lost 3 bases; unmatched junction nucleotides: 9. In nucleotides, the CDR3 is TGTGCCACCCAGCGGGAACAAGACTACGAGCAGTACTTC. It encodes CATQREQDYEQYF.

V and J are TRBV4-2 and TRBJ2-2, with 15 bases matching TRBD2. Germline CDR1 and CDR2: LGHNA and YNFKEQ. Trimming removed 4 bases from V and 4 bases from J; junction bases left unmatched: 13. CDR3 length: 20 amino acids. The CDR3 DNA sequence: TGTGCCAGCAGCCTATGGACGGGACTAGCGGGAGGCCGGGGCACCGGGGAGCTGTTTTTT. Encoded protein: CASSLWTGLAGGRGTGELFF.

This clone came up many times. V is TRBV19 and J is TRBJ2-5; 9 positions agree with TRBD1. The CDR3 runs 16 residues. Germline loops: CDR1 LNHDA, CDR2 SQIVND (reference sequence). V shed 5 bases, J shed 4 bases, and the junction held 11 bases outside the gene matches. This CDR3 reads CASSSTGGGPVETQYF. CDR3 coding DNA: TGTGCCAGTAGTTCGACAGGGGGAGGACCGGTAGAGACCCAGTACTTC.